Listed here are 9 T cell receptor beta chains from one sample, sequenced in a study of graft-versus-host responses after intestinal transplantation. Method: immunoSEQ multiplex PCR; TCRdb's copy keeps in-frame clones and lacks some. The sample includes 35,000 to 45,000 clones, over 90% of them seen just once. The material sequenced was PBMCs, taken around 730 days after intestinal transplantation. These TCRs come from a human patient who received an intestinal transplant, so some T cells may come from the graft donor.

The rearrangement joins TRBV6-5 to TRBJ1-1; no reliable D call. This CDR3 spans 13 amino acids. CDR1 MNHEY and CDR2 SVGAGI come from the germline V gene. Trimming took 3 bases from V and 6 from J, leaving 11 bases between them. The CDR3 sequence is CASSYSRIAEAFF. As DNA, the CDR3 is TGTGCCAGCAGTTATTCAAGGATCGCTGAAGCTTTCTTT.

The chain employs TRBV27 and TRBJ2-1; 7 positions match TRBD1. V dropped 6 bases and J dropped 5; count of bases not matched to a gene: 16. The CDR3 sequence is 17 residues long. Germline CDR1 reads MNHEY; CDR2 reads SMNVEV (reference sequence). The CDR3 nucleotides are TGTGCCAGCAGATCAAGACCGTTGGACAGGATGAACAATGAGCAGTTCTTC. As protein: CASRSRPLDRMNNEQFF.

The chain joins TRBV6-4 to TRBJ2-1; 8 nucleotides line up with TRBD1. CDR3 size: 14 residues. CDR1 MRHNA and CDR2 SNTAGT come from the germline V gene. Germline trimming cut 4 bases from V and 8 bases from J; bases unmatched to any gene: 7. The CDR3 sequence is CASSVDRVVDEQFF. The CDR3 DNA reads as TGTGCCAGCAGTGTGGACAGGGTGGTAGATGAGCAGTTCTTC.

The rearrangement links TRBV7-2 to TRBJ2-1; possible D gene TRBD2, 5 bases. Per the germline V gene, CDR1 is SGHTA and CDR2 is FQGNSA. The CDR3 is 15 residues long. The V end lost 5 bases, the J end lost 7 bases, and 18 bases lay between the germline ends. CDR3 DNA: TGTGCCAGCAGCGGCCAGACACTAGTAAATAATGAGCAGTTCTTC. It encodes CASSGQTLVNNEQFF.

The chain recombines TRBV10-3 with TRBJ2-2; possibly TRBD2 for D (6 bases). This CDR3 has 16 residues. From germline, CDR1 is ENHRY and CDR2 SYGVKD. V lost 3 bases and J lost 3, with 14 bases in between. The CDR3 loop is CAISDSRREDTGELFF. The CDR3 nucleotides are TGTGCCATCAGTGATTCGAGGCGGGAAGACACCGGGGAGCTGTTTTTT.

The chain combines TRBV28 with TRBJ1-2; no clear D gene. The CDR3 runs to 11 residues. In germline, CDR1 is MDHEN, CDR2 SYDVKM. The V end lost 8 bases, the J end lost 6 bases, and 10 bases lay between the germline ends. The CDR3 DNA follows: TGTGCCAGCGGACCCGGGAATGGCTACACCTTC. Encoded protein: CASGPGNGYTF.

The chain has TRBV6-6 and TRBJ1-5; the D is unclear. V lost 0 bases and J 4 bases, leaving 4 bases between the germline ends. The CDR3 spans 13 residues. Germline V gene lookup returns CDR1 MNHNY and CDR2 SVGAGI (reference sequence). CDR3 loop: CASSYSENQPQHF. The CDR3 DNA reads TGTGCCAGCAGTTACTCAGAGAATCAGCCCCAGCATTTT.

J is TRBJ1-5 and V is TRBV11-2; no clear D gene. The V gene's germline CDR1 is SGHAT and CDR2 FQNNGV. CDR3 length equals 13 residues. V was trimmed by 1 base and J by 5 bases, leaving 6 bases between them. CDR3 sequence (DNA): TGTGCCAGCAGCTTAGTAGCTGATCAGCCCCAGCATTTT. Its protein is CASSLVADQPQHF. Drawing the rest from reference TRBV11-2 and TRBJ1-5, the complete variable domain is EAGVAQSPRYKIIEKRQSVAFWCNPISGHATLYWYQQILGQGPKLLIQFQNNGVVDDSQLPKDRFSAERLKGVDSTLKIQPAKLEDSAVYLCASSLVADQPQHFGDGTRLSIL.

The CDR3 nucleotides are TGTGCCAGCTCACTTTATCTCCTAGCGGGGGGTCAAGAGACCCAGTACTTC. This codes for CASSLYLLAGGQETQYF. The chain is built from TRBV18 and TRBJ2-5, with TRBD2 identical over 11 bases. CDR1 is KGHSH, CDR2 LQKENI, per germline. CDR3 length equals 17 residues. V trimming: 4 bases; J trimming: 2 bases; junction bases outside the gene matches: 9.